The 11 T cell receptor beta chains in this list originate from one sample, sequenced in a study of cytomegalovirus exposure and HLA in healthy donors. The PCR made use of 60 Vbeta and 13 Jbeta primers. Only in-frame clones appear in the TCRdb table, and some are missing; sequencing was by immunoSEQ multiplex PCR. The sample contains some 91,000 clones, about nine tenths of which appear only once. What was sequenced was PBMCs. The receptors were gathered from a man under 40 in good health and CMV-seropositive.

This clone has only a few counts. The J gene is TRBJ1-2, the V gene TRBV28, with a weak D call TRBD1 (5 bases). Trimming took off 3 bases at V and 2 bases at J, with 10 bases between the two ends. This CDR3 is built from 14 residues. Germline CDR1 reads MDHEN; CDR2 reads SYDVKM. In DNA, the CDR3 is TGTGCCAGCAGTTTCATCGACAGAAACTATGGCTACACCTTC. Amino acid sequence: CASSFIDRNYGYTF.

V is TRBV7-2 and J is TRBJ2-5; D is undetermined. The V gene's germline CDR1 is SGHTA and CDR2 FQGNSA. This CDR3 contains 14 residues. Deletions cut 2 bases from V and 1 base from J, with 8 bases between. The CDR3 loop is CASSLQAPQETQYF. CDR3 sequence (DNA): TGTGCCAGCAGCTTACAGGCTCCCCAAGAGACCCAGTACTTC.

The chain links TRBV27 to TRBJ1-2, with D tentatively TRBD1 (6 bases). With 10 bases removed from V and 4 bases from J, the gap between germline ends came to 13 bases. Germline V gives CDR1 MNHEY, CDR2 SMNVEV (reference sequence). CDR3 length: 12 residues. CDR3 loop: CAIPQGSYGYTF. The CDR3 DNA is TGTGCCATCCCACAGGGAAGCTATGGCTACACCTTC.

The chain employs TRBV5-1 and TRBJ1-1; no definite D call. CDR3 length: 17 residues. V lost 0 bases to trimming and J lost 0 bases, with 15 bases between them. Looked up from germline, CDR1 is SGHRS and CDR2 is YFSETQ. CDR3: CASSLVRGPNMNTEAFF. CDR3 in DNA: TGCGCCAGCAGCTTGGTCCGGGGTCCTAATATGAACACTGAAGCTTTCTTT. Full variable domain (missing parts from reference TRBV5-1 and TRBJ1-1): KAGVTQTPRYLIKTRGQQVTLSCSPISGHRSVSWYQQTPGQGLQFLFEYFSETQRNKGNFPGRFSGRQFSNSRSEMNVSTLELGDSALYLCASSLVRGPNMNTEAFFGQGTRLTVV.

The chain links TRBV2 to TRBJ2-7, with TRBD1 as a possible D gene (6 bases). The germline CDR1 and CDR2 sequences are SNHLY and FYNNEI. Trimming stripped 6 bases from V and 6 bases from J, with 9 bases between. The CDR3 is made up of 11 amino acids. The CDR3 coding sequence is TGTGCCAGCAGGCAGGGGTTCGAGCAGTACTTC. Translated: CASRQGFEQYF.

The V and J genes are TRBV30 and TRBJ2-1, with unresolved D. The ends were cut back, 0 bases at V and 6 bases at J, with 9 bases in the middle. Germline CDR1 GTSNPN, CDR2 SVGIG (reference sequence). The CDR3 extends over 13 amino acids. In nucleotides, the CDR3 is TGTGCCTGGAGTGTACGGGTACTCAATGAGCAGTTCTTC. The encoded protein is CAWSVRVLNEQFF. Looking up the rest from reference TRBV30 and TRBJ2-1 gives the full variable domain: SQTIHQWPATLVQPVGSPLSLECTVEGTSNPNLYWYRQAAGRGLQLLFYSVGIGQISSEVPQNLSASRPQDRQFILSSKKLLLSDSGFYLCAWSVRVLNEQFFGPGTRLTVL.

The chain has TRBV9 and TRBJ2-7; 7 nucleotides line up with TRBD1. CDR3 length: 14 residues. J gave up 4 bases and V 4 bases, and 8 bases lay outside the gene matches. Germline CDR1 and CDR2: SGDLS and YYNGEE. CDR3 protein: CASSPGTAFYEQYF. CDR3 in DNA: TGTGCCAGCAGCCCGGGGACAGCCTTTTACGAGCAGTACTTC.

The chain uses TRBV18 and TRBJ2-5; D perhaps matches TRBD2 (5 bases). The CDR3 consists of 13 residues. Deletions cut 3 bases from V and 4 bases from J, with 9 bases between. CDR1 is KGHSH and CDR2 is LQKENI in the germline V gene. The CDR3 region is CASSPGVGETQYF. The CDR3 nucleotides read TGTGCCAGCTCACCGGGAGTGGGAGAGACCCAGTACTTC.

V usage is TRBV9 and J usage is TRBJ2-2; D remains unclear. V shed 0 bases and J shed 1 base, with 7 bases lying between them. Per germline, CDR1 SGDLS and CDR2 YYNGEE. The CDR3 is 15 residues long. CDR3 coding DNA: TGTGCCAGCAGCGTAGGGGCCGGGAACACCGGGGAGCTGTTTTTT. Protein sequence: CASSVGAGNTGELFF.

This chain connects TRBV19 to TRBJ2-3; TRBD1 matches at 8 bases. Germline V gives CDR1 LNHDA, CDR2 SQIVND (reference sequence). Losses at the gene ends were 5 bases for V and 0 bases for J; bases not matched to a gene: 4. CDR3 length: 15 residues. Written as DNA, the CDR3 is TGTGCCAGTAGTCCAACAGGGGGTAGCACAGATACGCAGTATTTT. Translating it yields CASSPTGGSTDTQYF.

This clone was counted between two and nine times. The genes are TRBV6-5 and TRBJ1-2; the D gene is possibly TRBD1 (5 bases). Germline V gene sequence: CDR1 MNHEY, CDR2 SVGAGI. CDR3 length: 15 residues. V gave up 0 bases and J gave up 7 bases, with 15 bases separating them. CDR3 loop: CASSYSPVGAPGYTF. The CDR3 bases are TGTGCCAGCAGTTACTCGCCCGTTGGGGCGCCTGGCTACACCTTC.